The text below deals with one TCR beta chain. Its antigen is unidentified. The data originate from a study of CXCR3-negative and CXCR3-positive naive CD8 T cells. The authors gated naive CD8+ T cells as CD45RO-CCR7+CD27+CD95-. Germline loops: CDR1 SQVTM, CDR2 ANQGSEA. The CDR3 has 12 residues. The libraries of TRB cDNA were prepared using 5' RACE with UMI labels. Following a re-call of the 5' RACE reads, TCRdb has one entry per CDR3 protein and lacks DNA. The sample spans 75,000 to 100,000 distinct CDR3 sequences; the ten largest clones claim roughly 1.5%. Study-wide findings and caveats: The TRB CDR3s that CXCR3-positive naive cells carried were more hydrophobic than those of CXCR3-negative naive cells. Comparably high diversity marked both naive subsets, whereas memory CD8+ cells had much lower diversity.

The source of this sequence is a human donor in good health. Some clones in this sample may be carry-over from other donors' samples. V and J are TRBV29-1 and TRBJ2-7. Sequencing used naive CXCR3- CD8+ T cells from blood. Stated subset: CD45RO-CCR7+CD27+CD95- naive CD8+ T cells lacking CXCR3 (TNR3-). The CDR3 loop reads CSVEIKLGEQYF.